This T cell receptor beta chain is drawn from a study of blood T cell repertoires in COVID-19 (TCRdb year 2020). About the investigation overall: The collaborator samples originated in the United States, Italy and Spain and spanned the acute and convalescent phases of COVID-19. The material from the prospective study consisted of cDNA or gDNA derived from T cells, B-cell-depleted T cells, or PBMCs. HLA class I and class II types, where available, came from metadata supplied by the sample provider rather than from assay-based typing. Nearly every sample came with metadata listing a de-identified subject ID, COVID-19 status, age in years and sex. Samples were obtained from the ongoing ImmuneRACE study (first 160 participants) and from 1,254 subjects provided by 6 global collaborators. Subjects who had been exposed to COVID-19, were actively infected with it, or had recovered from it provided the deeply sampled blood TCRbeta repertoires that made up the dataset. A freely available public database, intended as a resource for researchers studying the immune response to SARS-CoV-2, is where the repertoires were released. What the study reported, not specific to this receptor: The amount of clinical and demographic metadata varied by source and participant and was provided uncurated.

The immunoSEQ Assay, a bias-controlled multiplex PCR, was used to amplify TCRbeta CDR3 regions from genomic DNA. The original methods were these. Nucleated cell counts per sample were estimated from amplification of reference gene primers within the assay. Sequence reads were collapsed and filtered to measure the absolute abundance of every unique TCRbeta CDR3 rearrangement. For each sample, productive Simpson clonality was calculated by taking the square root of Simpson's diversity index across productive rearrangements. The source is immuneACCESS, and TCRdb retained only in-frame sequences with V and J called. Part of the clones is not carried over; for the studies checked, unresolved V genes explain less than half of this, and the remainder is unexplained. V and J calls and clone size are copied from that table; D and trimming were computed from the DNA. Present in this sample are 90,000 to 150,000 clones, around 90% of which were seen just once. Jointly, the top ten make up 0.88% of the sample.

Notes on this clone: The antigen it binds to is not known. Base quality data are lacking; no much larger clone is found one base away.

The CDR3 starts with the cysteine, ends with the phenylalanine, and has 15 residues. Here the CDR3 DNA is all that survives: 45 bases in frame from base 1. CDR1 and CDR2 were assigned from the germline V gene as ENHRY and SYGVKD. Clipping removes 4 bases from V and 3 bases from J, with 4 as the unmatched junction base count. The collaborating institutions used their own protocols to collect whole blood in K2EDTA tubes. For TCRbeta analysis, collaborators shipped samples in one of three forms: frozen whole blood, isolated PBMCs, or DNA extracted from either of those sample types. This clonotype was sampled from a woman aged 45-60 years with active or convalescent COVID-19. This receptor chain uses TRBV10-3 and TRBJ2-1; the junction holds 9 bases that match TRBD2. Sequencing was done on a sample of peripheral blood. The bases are TGTGCCATCAGTGGTTTAGCGGGAGACTACAATGAGCAGTTCTTC. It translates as CAISGLAGDYNEQFF.